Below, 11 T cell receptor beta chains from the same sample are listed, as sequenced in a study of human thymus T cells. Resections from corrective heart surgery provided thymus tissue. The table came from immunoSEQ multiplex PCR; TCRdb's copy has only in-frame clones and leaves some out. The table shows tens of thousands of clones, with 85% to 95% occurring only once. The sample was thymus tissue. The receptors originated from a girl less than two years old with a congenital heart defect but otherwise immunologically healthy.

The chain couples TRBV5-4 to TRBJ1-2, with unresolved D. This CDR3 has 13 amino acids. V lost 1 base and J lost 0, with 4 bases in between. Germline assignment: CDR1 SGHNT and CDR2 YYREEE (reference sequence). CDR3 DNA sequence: TGTGCCAGCAGCTTGACGGCTAACTATGGCTACACCTTC. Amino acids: CASSLTANYGYTF. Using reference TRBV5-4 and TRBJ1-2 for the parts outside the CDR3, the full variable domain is ETGVTQSPTHLIKTRGQQVTLRCSSQSGHNTVSWYQQALGQGPQFIFQYYREEENGRGNFPPRFSGLQFPNYSSELNVNALELDDSALYLCASSLTANYGYTFGSGTRLTVV.

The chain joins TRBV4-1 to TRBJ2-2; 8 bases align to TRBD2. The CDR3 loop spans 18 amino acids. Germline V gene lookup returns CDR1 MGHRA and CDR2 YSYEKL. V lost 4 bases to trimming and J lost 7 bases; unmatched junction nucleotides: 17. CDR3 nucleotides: TGCGCCAGCAGCCCCCGGGAGGCGGGAGGCCCGAGGGGCGGGGAGCTGTTTTTT. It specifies CASSPREAGGPRGGELFF.

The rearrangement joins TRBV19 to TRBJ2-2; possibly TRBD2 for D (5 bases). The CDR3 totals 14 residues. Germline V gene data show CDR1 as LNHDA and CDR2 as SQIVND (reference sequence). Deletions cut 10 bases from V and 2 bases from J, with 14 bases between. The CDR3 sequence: CATGREYNTGELFF. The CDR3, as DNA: TGTGCCACCGGACGGGAATATAACACCGGGGAGCTGTTTTTT.

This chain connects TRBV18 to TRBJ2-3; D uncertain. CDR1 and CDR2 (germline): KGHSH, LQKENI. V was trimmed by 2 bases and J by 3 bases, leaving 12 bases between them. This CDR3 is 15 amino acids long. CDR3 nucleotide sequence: TGTGCCAGCTCACCAGCGGACGGTCGAACAGATACGCAGTATTTT. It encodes CASSPADGRTDTQYF. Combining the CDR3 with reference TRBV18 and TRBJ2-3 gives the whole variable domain NAGVMQNPRHLVRRRGQEARLRCSPMKGHSHVYWYRQLPEEGLKFMVYLQKENIIDESGMPKERFSAEFPKEGPSILRIQQVVRGDSAAYFCASSPADGRTDTQYFGPGTRLTVL.

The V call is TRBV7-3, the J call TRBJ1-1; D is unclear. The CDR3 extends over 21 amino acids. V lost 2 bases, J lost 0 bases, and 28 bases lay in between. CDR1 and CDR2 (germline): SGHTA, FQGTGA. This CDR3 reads CASSLLPTHAPDGIMNTEAFF. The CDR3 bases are TGTGCCAGCAGCTTATTACCTACCCACGCGCCCGATGGGATCATGAACACTGAAGCTTTCTTT. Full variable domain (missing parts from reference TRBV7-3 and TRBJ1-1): GAGVSQTPSNKVTEKGKYVELRCDPISGHTALYWYRQSLGQGPEFLIYFQGTGAADDSGLPNDRFFAVRPEGSVSTLKIQRTERGDSAVYLCASSLLPTHAPDGIMNTEAFFGQGTRLTVV.

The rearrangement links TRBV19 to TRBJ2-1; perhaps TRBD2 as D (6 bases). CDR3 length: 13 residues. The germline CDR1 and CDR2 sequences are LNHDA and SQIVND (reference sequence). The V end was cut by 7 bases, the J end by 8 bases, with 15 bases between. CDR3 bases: TGTGCCAGTAAACTCCGGAGGGGCCATGAGCAGTTCTTC. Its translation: CASKLRRGHEQFF.

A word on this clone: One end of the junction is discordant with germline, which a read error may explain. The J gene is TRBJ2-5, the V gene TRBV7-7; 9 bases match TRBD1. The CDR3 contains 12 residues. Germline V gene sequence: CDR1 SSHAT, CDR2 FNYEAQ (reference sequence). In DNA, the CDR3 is TGTGCTAGCAGCTCACCCGGGACAGGGATTAACTTC. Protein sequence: CASSSPGTGINF. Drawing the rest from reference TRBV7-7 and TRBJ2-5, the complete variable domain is GAGVSQSPRYKVTKRGQDVTLRCDPISSHATLYWYQQALGQGPEFLTYFNYEAQPDKSGLPSDRFSAERPEGSISTLTIQRTEQRDSAMYRCASSSPGTGINFGPGTRLLVL.

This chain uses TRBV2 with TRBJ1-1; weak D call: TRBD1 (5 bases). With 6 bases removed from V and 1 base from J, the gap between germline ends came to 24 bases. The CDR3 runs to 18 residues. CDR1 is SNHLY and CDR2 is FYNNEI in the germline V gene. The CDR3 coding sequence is TGTGCCAGCAGGGGGTCTCCTGGGACGTTGGGGAGGAACACTGAAGCTTTCTTT. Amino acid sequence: CASRGSPGTLGRNTEAFF. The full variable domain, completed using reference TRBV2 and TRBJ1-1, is EPEVTQTPSHQVTQMGQEVILRCVPISNHLYFYWYRQILGQKVEFLVSFYNNEISEKSEIFDDQFSVERPDGSNFTLKIRSTKLEDSAMYFCASRGSPGTLGRNTEAFFGQGTRLTVV.

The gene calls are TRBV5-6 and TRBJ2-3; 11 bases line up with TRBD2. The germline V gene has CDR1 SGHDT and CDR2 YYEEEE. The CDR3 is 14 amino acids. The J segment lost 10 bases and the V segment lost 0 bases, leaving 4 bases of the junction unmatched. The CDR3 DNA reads TGTGCCAGCAGCTTGGATACTAGCGGGAGTTCGCAGTATTTT. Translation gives CASSLDTSGSSQYF.

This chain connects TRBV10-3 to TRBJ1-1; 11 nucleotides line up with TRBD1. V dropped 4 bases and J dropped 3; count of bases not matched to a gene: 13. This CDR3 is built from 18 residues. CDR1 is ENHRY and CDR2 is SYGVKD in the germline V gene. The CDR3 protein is CAISGGPGTGGPYTEAFF. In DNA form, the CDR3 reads TGTGCCATCAGTGGGGGACCCGGGACAGGGGGTCCTTACACTGAAGCTTTCTTT.

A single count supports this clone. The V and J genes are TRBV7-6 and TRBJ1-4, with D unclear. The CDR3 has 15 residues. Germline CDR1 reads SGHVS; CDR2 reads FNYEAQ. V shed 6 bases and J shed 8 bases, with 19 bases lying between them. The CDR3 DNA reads TGTGCCAGCAGTCCGCTTAGGGAATTACACGAAAAACTGTTTTTT. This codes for CASSPLRELHEKLFF.